The entry that follows covers one TCR beta chain sequence. This sample was included in a study of CD8 T cells in Susac syndrome. The CDR3 loop spans 13 amino acids. V was pared by 4 bases and J by 2 bases, with 9 bases between. Looked up from germline, CDR1 is SGHNT and CDR2 is YYREEE (reference sequence). An amount of RNA that ranged from roughly 0.45 to 1 ug was reverse transcribed with random hexamers. immunoSEQ multiplex PCR amplified TCR beta CDR3 across 54 Vbeta, 13 Jbeta. TCRdb reprocessed the immunoSEQ multiplex PCR reads via MiXCR and lists one record per CDR3 protein. The sample has about 49,000 distinct CDR3 sequences, over 85% seen once.

Sequenced material: CD8+ T cells from PBMCs. This chain uses TRBV5-4 with TRBJ2-5, with D possibly TRBD1 on 6 matching bases. The clonotype comes from a human donor in good health. The CDR3 loop is CASSPDRQETQYF. For the CDR3, the DNA is TGTGCCAGCAGCCCAGACAGGCAAGAGACCCAGTACTTC.